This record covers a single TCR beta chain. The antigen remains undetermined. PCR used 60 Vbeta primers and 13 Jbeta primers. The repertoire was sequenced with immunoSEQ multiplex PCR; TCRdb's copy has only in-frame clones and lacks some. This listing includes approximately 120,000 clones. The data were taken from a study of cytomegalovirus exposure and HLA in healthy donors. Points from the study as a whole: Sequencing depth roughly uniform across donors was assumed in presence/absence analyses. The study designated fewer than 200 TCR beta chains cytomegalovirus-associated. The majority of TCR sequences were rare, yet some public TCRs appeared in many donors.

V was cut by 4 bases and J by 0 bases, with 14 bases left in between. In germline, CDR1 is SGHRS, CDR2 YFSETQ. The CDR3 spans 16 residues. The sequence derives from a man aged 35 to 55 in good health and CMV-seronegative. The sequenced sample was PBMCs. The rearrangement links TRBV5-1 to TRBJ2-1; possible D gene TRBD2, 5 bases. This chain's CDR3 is CASSLDYLSSYNEQFF. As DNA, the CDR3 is TGCGCCAGCAGCCTTGACTACCTGAGCTCCTACAATGAGCAGTTCTTC. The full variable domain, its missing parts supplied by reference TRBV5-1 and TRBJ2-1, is KAGVTQTPRYLIKTRGQQVTLSCSPISGHRSVSWYQQTPGQGLQFLFEYFSETQRNKGNFPGRFSGRQFSNSRSEMNVSTLELGDSALYLCASSLDYLSSYNEQFFGPGTRLTVL.